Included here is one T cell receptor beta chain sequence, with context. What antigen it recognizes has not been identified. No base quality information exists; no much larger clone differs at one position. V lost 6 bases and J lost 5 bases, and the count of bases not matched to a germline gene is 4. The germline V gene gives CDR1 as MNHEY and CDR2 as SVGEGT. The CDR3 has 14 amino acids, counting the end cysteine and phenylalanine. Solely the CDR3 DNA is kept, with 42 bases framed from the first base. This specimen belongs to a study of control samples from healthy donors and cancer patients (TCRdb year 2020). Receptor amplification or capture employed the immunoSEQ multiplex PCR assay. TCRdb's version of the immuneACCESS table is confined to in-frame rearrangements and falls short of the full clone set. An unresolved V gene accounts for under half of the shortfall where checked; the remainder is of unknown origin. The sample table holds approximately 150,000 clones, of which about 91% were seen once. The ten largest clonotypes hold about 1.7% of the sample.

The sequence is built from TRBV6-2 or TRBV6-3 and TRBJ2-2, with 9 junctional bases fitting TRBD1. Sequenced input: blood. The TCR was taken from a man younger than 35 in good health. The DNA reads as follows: TGTGCCAGCAGCCCCGGGACAGGGACCGGGGAGCTGTTTTTT. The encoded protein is CASSPGTGTGELFF.